A single sample is the source of the 16 T cell receptor beta chains below, sequenced in a study of radiotherapy plus CTLA-4 blockade in lung cancer. Sequencing used immunoSEQ multiplex PCR; TCRdb keeps in-frame clones, though not all of them. The sample gives approximately 78,000 clones, around 73% of which show up once; about 6.7% is in the top ten. The sample was peripheral blood, taken from a patient treated with radiotherapy plus ipilimumab. These TCRs come from a human donor with non-small cell lung cancer who had a complete response to radiotherapy plus ipilimumab.

The chain employs TRBV10-2 and TRBJ2-1; 9 bases agree with TRBD1. Germline lookup yields CDR1 WSHSY and CDR2 SAAADI. Losses at the gene ends were 6 bases for V and 6 bases for J; bases not matched to a gene: 3. The CDR3 is made up of 13 amino acids. The CDR3 here is CASRRQGGNEQFF. The CDR3 bases are TGCGCCAGCAGAAGACAGGGGGGCAATGAGCAGTTCTTC.

The gene calls are TRBV19 and TRBJ1-1; D not certain. This CDR3 has 15 residues. Trimming shortened V by 3 bases and J by 0 bases, and 11 bases separated the two germline ends. Germline CDR1 is LNHDA and CDR2 is SQIVND (reference sequence). Here the CDR3 reads CASSMAGRLNTEAFF. In DNA, the CDR3 is TGTGCCAGTAGTATGGCAGGACGTCTGAACACTGAAGCTTTCTTT.

The chain's CDR3 is CATSRENEQYF. CDR3 DNA: TGTGCCACCAGCAGGGAGAACGAGCAGTACTTC. The chain recombines TRBV15 with TRBJ2-7, with no clear D. V lost 3 bases, J lost 5 bases, and 5 bases lay in between. The CDR3 extends over 11 amino acids. CDR1 LNHNV and CDR2 YYDKDF come from the germline V gene (reference sequence).

The chain carries TRBV6-1 and TRBJ1-4; D perhaps matches TRBD1 (6 bases). There are 14 residues in the CDR3. Looked up from germline, CDR1 is MNHNS and CDR2 is SASEGT. The V end was cut by 7 bases, the J end by 6 bases, with 15 bases between. The CDR3 loop reads CASNLLGQDEKLFF. CDR3 sequence (DNA): TGTGCCAGCAACTTACTGGGACAAGATGAAAAACTGTTTTTT.

This clone was picked up a small number of times. The V gene is TRBV11-2, the J gene TRBJ2-7; D remains ambiguous. The ends were cut back, 5 bases at V and 7 bases at J, with 12 bases in the middle. CDR1 is SGHAT, CDR2 FQNNGV, per germline. This CDR3 is built from 12 residues. This chain's CDR3 is CASSPNRREQYF. CDR3 sequence (DNA): TGTGCCAGCAGCCCGAACCGACGGGAGCAGTACTTC.

The chain joins TRBV6-5 to TRBJ2-5; possibly TRBD1 or TRBD2 for D (6 bases each). Trimming stripped 5 bases from V and 2 bases from J, with 15 bases between. Germline V gene lookup returns CDR1 MNHEY and CDR2 SVGAGI. CDR3 length: 15 residues. CDR3 coding DNA: TGTGCCAGCAGTCCCCCTGGGGGGCTACAAGAGACCCAGTACTTC. Protein sequence: CASSPPGGLQETQYF.

This chain uses TRBV7-9 with TRBJ2-1; D remains ambiguous. V lost 5 bases to trimming and J lost 6 bases, with 14 bases between them. The CDR3 extends over 14 amino acids. Germline V CDR1 and CDR2: SEHNR, FQNEAQ (reference sequence). This CDR3 is CASSPPLGVNEQFF. The CDR3 nucleotides read TGTGCCAGCAGCCCCCCCCTTGGAGTCAATGAGCAGTTCTTC.

V usage is TRBV7-2 and J usage is TRBJ2-1; either TRBD1 or TRBD2 may fit D (6 bases each). Trimming took off 8 bases at V and 4 bases at J, with 12 bases between the two ends. This CDR3 comprises 13 residues. CDR1 is SGHTA, CDR2 FQGNSA, per germline. This CDR3 is CASLKGGYNEQFF. The CDR3 DNA is TGTGCCAGCCTGAAGGGGGGATACAATGAGCAGTTCTTC.

The V gene is TRBV12-5, the J gene TRBJ1-2; 8 nucleotides line up with TRBD1. The CDR3 has 17 amino acids. Germline lookup yields CDR1 LGHNT and CDR2 FRNRAP. V gave up 1 base and J gave up 4 bases; unmatched junction bases: 11. CDR3 sequence reads: CASGLETGASFLYGYTF. The CDR3, as DNA: TGTGCTAGTGGTTTGGAGACAGGGGCCTCGTTCCTCTATGGCTACACCTTC.

The chain employs TRBV25-1 and TRBJ1-4; D gene uncertain. This CDR3 is built from 16 residues. V lost 3 bases to trimming and J lost 0 bases, with 11 bases between them. Germline V gene data show CDR1 as MGHDK and CDR2 as SYGVNS. CDR3 residues: CASSDGVLATNEKLFF. The CDR3 DNA is TGTGCCAGCAGTGATGGGGTTCTTGCAACTAATGAAAAACTGTTTTTT.

The chain combines TRBV10-1 with TRBJ1-1; maybe TRBD1 (6 bases). The germline V gene encodes CDR1 WNHNN and CDR2 SYGVQD (reference sequence). Trimming pared 6 bases from V and 7 bases from J, leaving 15 bases between. This CDR3 is built from 13 residues. The CDR3 sequence: CASSANRAGEAFF. For the CDR3, the DNA is TGCGCCAGCAGCGCCAACAGGGCTGGTGAAGCTTTCTTT.

The chain recombines TRBV20-1 with TRBJ2-7, with D possibly matching TRBD2 (5 bases). The CDR3 totals 11 residues. In germline, CDR1 is DFQATT, CDR2 SNEGSKA (reference sequence). Trimming stripped 4 bases from V and 2 bases from J, with 6 bases between. As DNA, the CDR3 is TGCAGTGCTACGGGGACCTACGAGCAGTACTTC. Translating it yields CSATGTYEQYF.

The chain carries TRBV11-3 and TRBJ2-3; TRBD2 aligns across 14 bases. Germline CDR1 and CDR2: SGHNT and YENEEA. The trim removed 4 bases at V and 4 bases at J, leaving 4 bases unmatched. The CDR3 loop spans 16 amino acids. The CDR3 protein is CASSSTSGRGADTQYF. The CDR3 coding sequence is TGTGCCAGCAGCTCGACTAGCGGGAGGGGGGCAGATACGCAGTATTTT.

The chain uses TRBV29-1 and TRBJ2-1; TRBD2 is a possible D gene (6 bases). V dropped 4 bases and J dropped 2 bases, with 12 bases sitting between them. The CDR3 length is 14 residues. Germline V CDR1 and CDR2: SQVTM, ANQGSEA. CDR3 sequence reads: CSVVPGVPYNEQFF. The CDR3 DNA reads TGCAGCGTTGTTCCGGGAGTCCCCTACAATGAGCAGTTCTTC.

The chain combines TRBV4-1 with TRBJ1-2, with a weak D call TRBD1 (5 bases). The CDR3 is 19 amino acids. V was clipped by 1 base and J by 7 bases, with 28 bases between them. CDR1 is MGHRA, CDR2 YSYEKL, per germline. The CDR3 DNA reads as TGCGCCAGCAGCCAAGGAGTCCTCCGGAGACAGAGGCCCTCGGGTGGCTACACCTTC. The encoded protein is CASSQGVLRRQRPSGGYTF.

J is TRBJ1-2 and V is TRBV15; D is unclear. CDR1 and CDR2 (germline): LNHNV, YYDKDF (reference sequence). V lost 3 bases and J lost 2, with 10 bases in between. The CDR3 is made up of 14 amino acids. This chain's CDR3 is CATSREDGNYGYTF. The CDR3 bases are TGTGCCACCAGCAGGGAGGACGGGAACTATGGCTACACCTTC.